This entry concerns a single T cell receptor (beta chain). The record originates from a study of blood T cell repertoires in COVID-19. V dropped 3 bases and J dropped 6 bases, with 12 bases sitting between them. The CDR3 consists of 12 residues. The germline V gene has CDR1 DFQATT and CDR2 SNEGSKA (reference sequence). TCRdb's copy holds only in-frame clones and misses some; the assay was immunoSEQ multiplex PCR. Of just over 650,000 clones listed, 70% to 90% were seen once; the top ten hold around 0.3%. The rearrangement links TRBV20-1 to TRBJ2-7; D is uncertain. Input material: peripheral blood. This TCR was sampled from a woman aged 18-29 years with acute or convalescent COVID-19. The CDR3 nucleotides read TGCAGTGCTAGTTTTCAAGTGGCCGAGCAGTACTTC. Translation: CSASFQVAEQYF.